What follows are 24 T cell receptor beta chains derived from one specimen sequenced in a study of OX40 agonist ivuxolimab in advanced cancers. Sequencing was performed with immunoSEQ multiplex PCR; in TCRdb, only in-frame clones are kept and a portion is missing. Of tens of thousands of clones listed, 75% to 95% are singletons. The source was CD4+ or CD8+ T cells sorted from blood, collected in a trial of the OX40 agonist ivuxolimab. Receptor source: an adult with an advanced solid tumor such as melanoma, head and neck, liver or kidney cancer.

This chain links TRBV5-4 with TRBJ2-1; D ambiguous. V was pared by 1 base and J by 2 bases, with 10 bases between. Germline loops: CDR1 SGHNT, CDR2 YYREEE (reference sequence). CDR3 length: 15 amino acids. CDR3 coding DNA: TGTGCCAGCAGCTTGACGACTCAAACCTACAATGAGCAGTTCTTC. As protein: CASSLTTQTYNEQFF.

J is TRBJ2-3 and V is TRBV7-2; D unresolved. The CDR3 has 11 amino acids. The germline V gene encodes CDR1 SGHTA and CDR2 FQGNSA. V lost 0 bases to trimming and J lost 5 bases, with 0 bases between them. In nucleotides, the CDR3 is TGTGCCAGCAGCTTAGCAGATACGCAGTATTTT. Translation gives CASSLADTQYF. The whole variable domain, filled in from reference TRBV7-2 and TRBJ2-3, reads GAGVSQSPSNKVTEKGKDVELRCDPISGHTALYWYRQSLGQGLEFLIYFQGNSAPDKSGLPSDRFSAERTGGSVSTLTIQRTQQEDSAVYLCASSLADTQYFGPGTRLTVL.

The genes are TRBV7-8 and TRBJ2-3; 8 nucleotides match TRBD2. Trimming at V came to 4 bases and at J to 8 bases, leaving 11 bases not matched to a gene. Germline loops: CDR1 SGHVS, CDR2 FQNEAQ. CDR3 length: 15 residues. CDR3 coding DNA: TGTGCCAGCAGCTCCTACACTAGCGGAGTCGGTACGCAGTATTTT. Amino acids: CASSSYTSGVGTQYF.

The V and J genes are TRBV28 and TRBJ1-5, with a tentative D call TRBD1 (6 bases). Trimming stripped 11 bases from V and 0 bases from J, with 11 bases between. The length of the CDR3 is 13 residues. Germline assignment: CDR1 MDHEN and CDR2 SYDVKM. For the CDR3, the DNA is TGTGCCGCGAGGGGGTATAGCAATCAGCCCCAGCATTTT. Its protein is CAARGYSNQPQHF.

This chain's CDR3 is CASSLASQGVRETQYF. In nucleotides, the CDR3 is TGTGCCAGCAGCTTAGCTTCACAGGGCGTCCGGGAGACCCAGTACTTC. The chain combines TRBV7-8 with TRBJ2-5, with D possibly matching TRBD1 (6 bases). Trimming shortened V by 0 bases and J by 5 bases, and 16 bases separated the two germline ends. Germline assignment: CDR1 SGHVS and CDR2 FQNEAQ. The CDR3 runs to 16 residues.

The chain carries TRBV7-2 and TRBJ2-3; D ambiguous. Germline CDR1 SGHTA, CDR2 FQGNSA. The CDR3 has 14 amino acids. With 6 bases removed from V and 3 bases from J, the gap between germline ends came to 13 bases. This CDR3 reads CASSLDHQTDTQYF. CDR3 DNA sequence: TGTGCCAGCAGTTTGGACCATCAAACAGATACGCAGTATTTT.

This clone was observed once. The chain employs TRBV2 and TRBJ2-3; 12 bases line up with TRBD2. Germline V lookup: CDR1 SNHLY, CDR2 FYNNEI. V lost 3 bases, J lost 8 bases, and 12 bases stayed unmatched. The CDR3 covers 17 residues. Written as DNA, the CDR3 is TGTGCCAGCAGTGACCGCCTAGCGGGAGGGCCGGGGAGTACGCAGTATTTT. Its translation: CASSDRLAGGPGSTQYF.

The chain is built from TRBV4-3 and TRBJ2-1, with D perhaps matching TRBD1 or TRBD2 (5 bases each). The V and J ends lost 0 bases and 1 base respectively, with 13 bases between them. CDR1 is LGHNA and CDR2 is YSLEER in the germline V gene. There are 17 residues in the CDR3. The chain's CDR3 is CASSQDRDLFSYNEQFF. CDR3 sequence (DNA): TGCGCCAGCAGCCAAGATCGGGACCTCTTTTCCTACAATGAGCAGTTCTTC.

CDR3 sequence: CASSLVSGRTTDTQYF. In DNA form, the CDR3 reads TGTGCCAGCAGCTTAGTTAGCGGGAGAACCACAGATACGCAGTATTTT. The chain recombines TRBV7-2 with TRBJ2-3; 9 bases line up with TRBD2. Germline CDR1 is SGHTA and CDR2 is FQGNSA. This CDR3 spans 16 amino acids. J was trimmed by 2 bases and V by 1 base; bases with no gene match: 4.

This clone was seen once. The J gene is TRBJ2-1, the V gene TRBV19; D is perhaps TRBD2 (6 bases). V was clipped by 5 bases and J by 0 bases, with 14 bases between them. CDR1 is LNHDA, CDR2 SQIVND, per germline (reference sequence). The CDR3 has 16 residues. The CDR3 here is CASSGIAESSYNEQFF. The CDR3 DNA reads TGTGCCAGTAGTGGAATAGCGGAAAGCTCCTACAATGAGCAGTTCTTC.

The V gene is TRBV6-1, the J gene TRBJ2-1; 8 positions match TRBD2. The J segment lost 9 bases and the V segment lost 2 bases, leaving 9 bases of the junction unmatched. Germline assignment: CDR1 MNHNS and CDR2 SASEGT. This CDR3 has 15 amino acids. CDR3 amino acids: CASSETGTRFGEQFF. DNA of the CDR3: TGTGCCAGCAGTGAAACCGGGACTAGGTTCGGTGAGCAGTTCTTC.

The chain employs TRBV6-1 and TRBJ2-5; 7 bases agree with TRBD1. Germline V gene data show CDR1 as MNHNS and CDR2 as SASEGT. This CDR3 spans 15 amino acids. V trimming: 4 bases; J trimming: 0 bases; junction bases outside the gene matches: 5. CDR3 amino acids: CASSGRGRNQETQYF. In DNA, the CDR3 is TGTGCCAGCAGTGGAAGGGGGCGGAACCAAGAGACCCAGTACTTC.

The V and J genes are TRBV9 and TRBJ2-4; D uncertain. The CDR3 has 15 amino acids. V was cut by 3 bases and J by 0 bases, with 10 bases left in between. The germline V gene has CDR1 SGDLS and CDR2 YYNGEE. CDR3 coding DNA: TGTGCCAGCAGCGCGACGACTGTAGCCAAAAACATTCAGTACTTC. Amino acids: CASSATTVAKNIQYF.

This clone is a singleton in its sample. The genes are TRBV7-9 and TRBJ1-3; 7 bases match TRBD1. The germline gives CDR1 SEHNR, CDR2 FQNEAQ (reference sequence). Trimming removed 1 base from V and 4 bases from J; junction bases left unmatched: 13. The CDR3 contains 18 residues. CDR3 amino acids: CASSLGGGGVLRGNTIYF. In DNA form, the CDR3 reads TGTGCCAGCAGCTTAGGAGGGGGCGGAGTTCTTCGAGGAAACACCATATATTTT.

This sequence joins TRBV5-5 and TRBJ2-5, with a possible D match to TRBD2 (5 bases). CDR1 is SGHKS and CDR2 is YYEKEE in the germline V gene (reference sequence). With 4 bases removed from V and 3 bases from J, the gap between germline ends came to 10 bases. The CDR3 is 13 amino acids. The CDR3 reads CASSAMGEETQYF. CDR3 DNA: TGTGCCAGCAGCGCCATGGGAGAAGAGACCCAGTACTTC.

The chain recombines TRBV29-1 with TRBJ2-7; 13 nucleotides line up with TRBD2. Trimming took 7 bases from V and 5 from J; bases not matched to a gene: 5. Germline V gene sequence: CDR1 SQVTM, CDR2 ANQGSEA. The CDR3 is made up of 13 amino acids. The CDR3 nucleotides read TGCAGCGGAGGACTAGCGGGAGTAGACGAGCAGTACTTC. This gives the protein CSGGLAGVDEQYF.

The CDR3 region has the DNA TGTGCCAGCAGGAGCGCGGGACAGGGCGCTGAGCAGTTCTTC. This codes for CASRSAGQGAEQFF. The chain has TRBV7-9 and TRBJ2-1; the match to TRBD1 covers 9 bases. CDR1 and CDR2 from the germline V gene are SEHNR and FQNEAQ (reference sequence). V was pared by 6 bases and J by 9 bases, with 9 bases of the junction left unmatched. The CDR3 loop spans 14 amino acids.

The V gene is TRBV28, the J gene TRBJ2-7; D is ambiguous. The CDR3 is made up of 12 amino acids. Germline V CDR1 and CDR2: MDHEN, SYDVKM. V was trimmed by 3 bases and J by 0 bases, leaving 3 bases between them. The CDR3 region is CASSFASYEQYF. The CDR3 DNA reads TGTGCCAGCAGTTTCGCCTCCTACGAGCAGTACTTC.

J is TRBJ2-6 and V is TRBV28, with D possibly matching TRBD2 (6 bases). CDR1 is MDHEN and CDR2 is SYDVKM in the germline V gene. CDR3 length: 14 residues. Trimming cost V 5 bases and J 3 bases, with 8 bases left between them. This CDR3 is CASSLGGGANVLTF. The CDR3 DNA is TGTGCCAGCAGTCTCGGGGGTGGGGCCAACGTCCTGACTTTC.

The chain has TRBV29-1 and TRBJ2-7; 8 bases match TRBD2. The germline V gene has CDR1 SQVTM and CDR2 ANQGSEA. The CDR3 contains 13 residues. J lost 4 bases, V lost 6 bases, and 8 bases had no gene match. For the CDR3, the DNA is TGCAGCGTCGCCCCGGGGGGGCAATACGAGCAGTACTTC. Amino acid sequence: CSVAPGGQYEQYF.

The genes are TRBV6-5 and TRBJ2-7; D uncertain. The CDR3 has 13 amino acids. Per the germline V gene, CDR1 is MNHEY and CDR2 is SVGAGI. V was shortened by 5 bases and J by 0 bases, with 8 bases between the two germline ends. CDR3 protein: CASSQYTSYEQYF. The CDR3 nucleotides are TGTGCCAGCAGTCAATACACCTCCTACGAGCAGTACTTC.

This chain joins TRBV29-1 and TRBJ1-3; D is unresolved. The length of the CDR3 is 14 residues. V was clipped by 3 bases and J by 0 bases, with 9 bases between them. In germline, CDR1 is SQVTM, CDR2 ANQGSEA. Here the CDR3 DNA reads TGCAGCGTTGAGGCAGGCGACTCTGGAAACACCATATATTTT. It translates to CSVEAGDSGNTIYF.

The rearrangement uses TRBV7-9 and TRBJ2-5; 11 bases match TRBD1. J lost 2 bases, V lost 5 bases, and 4 bases had no gene match. In germline, CDR1 is SEHNR, CDR2 FQNEAQ (reference sequence). The CDR3 extends over 15 amino acids. The DNA for the CDR3 is TGTGCCAGCAGCATCCGGGACAGGGGGCAAGAGACCCAGTACTTC. Translating gives CASSIRDRGQETQYF. The full variable domain, its missing parts supplied by reference TRBV7-9 and TRBJ2-5, is DTGVSQNPRHKITKRGQNVTFRCDPISEHNRLYWYRQTLGQGPEFLTYFQNEAQLEKSRLLSDRFSAERPKGSFSTLEIQRTEQGDSAMYLCASSIRDRGQETQYFGPGTRLLVL.

The chain links TRBV21-1 to TRBJ1-5; the table's D call, TRBD1, was not checked against the DNA. TRBV21-1 is marked as a pseudogene. The CDR3 consists of 15 residues. CDR3 residues: CASSEAGNSNQPQHF. CDR3 bases: TGTGCCAGCAGCGAGGCAGGGAATAGCAATCAGCCCCAGCATTTT.